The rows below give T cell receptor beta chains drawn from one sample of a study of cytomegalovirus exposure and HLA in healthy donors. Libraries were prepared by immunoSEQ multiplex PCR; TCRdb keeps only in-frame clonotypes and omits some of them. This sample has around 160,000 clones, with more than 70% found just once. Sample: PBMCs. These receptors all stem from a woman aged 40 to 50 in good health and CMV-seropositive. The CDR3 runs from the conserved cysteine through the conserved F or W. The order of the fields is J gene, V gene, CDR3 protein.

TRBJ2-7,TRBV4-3,CASSQDYGQSYEQYF
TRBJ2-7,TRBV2,CASRKASGGYEQYF
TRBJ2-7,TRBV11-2,CASSSLPGGAAYEQYF
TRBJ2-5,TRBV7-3,CASSYGTSGRAVMETQYF
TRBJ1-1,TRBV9,CASSVGPGTGWNTEAFF
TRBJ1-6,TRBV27,CASSLTGVSYNSPLHF
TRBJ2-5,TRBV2,CASSESGGGLQETQYF
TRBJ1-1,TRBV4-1,CASSHDSQSNTEAFF
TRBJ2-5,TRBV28,CASSPALSGTETQYF
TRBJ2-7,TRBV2,CASRGGEGLASIEQYF
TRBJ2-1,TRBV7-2,CASSFFSGRNNEQFF
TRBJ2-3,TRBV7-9,CSSSDTRGLSYTDTQYF
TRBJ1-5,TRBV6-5,CASSRDSDSAQHF
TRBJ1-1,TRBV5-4,CASSSIMTGRVAFF
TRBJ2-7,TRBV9,CASSPGLIYEQYF
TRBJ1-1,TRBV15,CATSREQGTEAFF
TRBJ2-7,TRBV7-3,CASSFDRGPLYEQYF
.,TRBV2,CASSRLISYEQYF
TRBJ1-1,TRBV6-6,CASRAQMNTEAFF
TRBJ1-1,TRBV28,CASSTADEGPNTEAFF
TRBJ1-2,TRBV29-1,CSVVRGGQTNYGYTF
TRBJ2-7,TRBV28,CASAQGGGYEQYF
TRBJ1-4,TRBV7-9,CASRGQNEKLFF
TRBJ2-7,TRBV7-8,CASSLATREQYF
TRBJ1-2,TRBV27,CASSLFRTGGYTF
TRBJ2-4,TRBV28,CASSTPTPGGAGNIQYF
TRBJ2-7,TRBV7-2,CASSLGQGAGYEQYF
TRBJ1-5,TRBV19,CASSTGGNSNQPQHF
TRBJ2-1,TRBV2,CASSEARVAEQFF
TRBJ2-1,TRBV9,CASSVGPQGQYNEQFF
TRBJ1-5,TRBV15,CATSRDRGLSGSNQPQHF
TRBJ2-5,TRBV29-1,CSVTAPLAAQETQYF
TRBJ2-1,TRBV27,CASSSGEYNEQFF
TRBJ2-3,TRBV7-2,CASSLVRAGVGDTQYF
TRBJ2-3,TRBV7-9,CASSSKKREGTDTQYF
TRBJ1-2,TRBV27,CASSFTMGGPGYTF
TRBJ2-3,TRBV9,CASTPLGSGSPTDTQYF
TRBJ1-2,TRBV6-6,CASSWGRTNYGYTF
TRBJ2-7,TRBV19,CASSSQGLTYEQYF
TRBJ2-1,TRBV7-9,CASSLGPRTSGSRGEQFF
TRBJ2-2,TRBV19,CASSTGYPGELFF
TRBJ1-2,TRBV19,CASSIVTGGVGYTF
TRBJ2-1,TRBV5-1,CASSFRGGMDEQFF
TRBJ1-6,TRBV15,CATSREGQGISPLHF
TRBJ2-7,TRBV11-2,CASFRRGTGGGEQYF
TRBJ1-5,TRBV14,CASSQERDQPQHF
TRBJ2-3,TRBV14,CASSHLQGTDTQYF
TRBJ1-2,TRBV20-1,CSFGLNYGYTF
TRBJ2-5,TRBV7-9,CASSLWLGQGAQETQYF
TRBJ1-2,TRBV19,CASSKHGGSPTGGYGYTF
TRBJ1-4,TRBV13,CASSLYMDSSGSEKLFF
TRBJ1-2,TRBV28,CASSLESYVDRGYRNYGYTF
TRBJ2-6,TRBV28,CASSRRDRKSVGANVLTF
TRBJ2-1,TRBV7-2,CASSMSGRNNEQFF